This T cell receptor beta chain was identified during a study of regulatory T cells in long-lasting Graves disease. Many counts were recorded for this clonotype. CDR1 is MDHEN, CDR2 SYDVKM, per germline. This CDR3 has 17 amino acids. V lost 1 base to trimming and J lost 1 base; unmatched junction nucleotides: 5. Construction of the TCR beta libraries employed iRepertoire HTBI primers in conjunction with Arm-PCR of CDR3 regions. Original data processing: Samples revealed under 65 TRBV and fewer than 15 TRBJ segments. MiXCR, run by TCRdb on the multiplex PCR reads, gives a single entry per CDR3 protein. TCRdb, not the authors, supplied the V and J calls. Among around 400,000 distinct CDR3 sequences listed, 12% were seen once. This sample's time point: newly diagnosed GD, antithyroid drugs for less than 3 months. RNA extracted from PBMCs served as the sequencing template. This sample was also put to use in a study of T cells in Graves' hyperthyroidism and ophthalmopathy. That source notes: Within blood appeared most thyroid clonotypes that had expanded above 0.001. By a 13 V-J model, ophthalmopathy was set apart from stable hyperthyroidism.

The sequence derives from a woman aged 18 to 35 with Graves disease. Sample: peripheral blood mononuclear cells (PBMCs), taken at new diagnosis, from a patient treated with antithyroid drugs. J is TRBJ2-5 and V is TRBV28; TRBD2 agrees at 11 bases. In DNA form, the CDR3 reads TGTGCCAGCAGTTTATCATTCACTAGCGGGGGCCAAGAGACCCAGTACTTC. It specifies CASSLSFTSGGQETQYF.